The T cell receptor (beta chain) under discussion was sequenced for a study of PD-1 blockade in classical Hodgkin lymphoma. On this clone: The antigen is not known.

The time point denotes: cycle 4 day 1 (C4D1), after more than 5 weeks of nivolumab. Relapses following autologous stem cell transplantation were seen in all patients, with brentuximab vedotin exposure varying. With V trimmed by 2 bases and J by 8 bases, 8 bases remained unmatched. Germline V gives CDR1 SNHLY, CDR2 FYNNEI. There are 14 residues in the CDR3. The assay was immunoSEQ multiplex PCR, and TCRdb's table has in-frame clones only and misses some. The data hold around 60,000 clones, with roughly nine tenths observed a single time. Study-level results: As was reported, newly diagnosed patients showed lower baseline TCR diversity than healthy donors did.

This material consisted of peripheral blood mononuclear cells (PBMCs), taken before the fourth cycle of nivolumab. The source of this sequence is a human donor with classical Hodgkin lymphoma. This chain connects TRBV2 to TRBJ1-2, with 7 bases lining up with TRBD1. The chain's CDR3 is CASSEPRQGDGYTF. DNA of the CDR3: TGTGCCAGCAGTGAACCTCGACAGGGCGACGGCTACACCTTC. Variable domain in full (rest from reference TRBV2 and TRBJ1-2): EPEVTQTPSHQVTQMGQEVILRCVPISNHLYFYWYRQILGQKVEFLVSFYNNEISEKSEIFDDQFSVERPDGSNFTLKIRSTKLEDSAMYFCASSEPRQGDGYTFGSGTRLTVV.